This TCR beta chain was documented in a study of T-cell reconstitution after alpha-beta-depleted transplantation in children. Preparation of the TCRbeta library was carried out with unique molecular identifiers. TCRdb reprocessed the PCR reads via MiXCR and lists one record per CDR3 protein. The data contain hundreds of thousands of distinct CDR3 sequences, approximately 12% of them seen just once; the ten biggest clones take up more than 5.5%. The CDR3 is made up of 14 amino acids. Germline CDR1 reads MGHRA; CDR2 reads YSYEKL. V lost 0 bases to trimming and J lost 5 bases, with 8 bases between them.

This sequence originates from a human donor who donated a stem cell graft to a child with combined immunodeficiency. The chain has TRBV4-1 and TRBJ2-1, with D unresolved. This material consisted of PBMCs from the stem cell graft donor, taken from the stem cell graft. The CDR3 DNA follows: TGCGCCAGCAGCCAAGAATCCGGGCACAATGAGCAGTTCTTC. It yields the protein CASSQESGHNEQFF.